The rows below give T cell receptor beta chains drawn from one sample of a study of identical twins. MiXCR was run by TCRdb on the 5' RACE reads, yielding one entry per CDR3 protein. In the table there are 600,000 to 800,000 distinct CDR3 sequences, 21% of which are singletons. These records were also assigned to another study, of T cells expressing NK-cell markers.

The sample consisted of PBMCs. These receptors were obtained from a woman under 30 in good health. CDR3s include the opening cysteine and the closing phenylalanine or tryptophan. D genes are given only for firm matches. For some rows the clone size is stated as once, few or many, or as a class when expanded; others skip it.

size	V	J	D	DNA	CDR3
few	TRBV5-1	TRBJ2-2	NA	TGCGCCAGCAGCTTGGAGGGGACACACACCGGGGAGCTGTTTTTT	CASSLEGTHTGELFF
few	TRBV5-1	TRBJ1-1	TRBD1	TGCGCCAGCGGGACAGACTTGAGCACTGAAGCTTTCTTT	CASGTDLSTEAFF
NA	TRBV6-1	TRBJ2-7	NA	TGTGCCAGCACCCTGGCTCTTGGGGACGAGCAGTACTTC	CASTLALGDEQYF
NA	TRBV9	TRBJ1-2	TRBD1	TGTGCCAGCAGCGTAGCTCGTGACAGGGGGAAATATGGCTACACCTTC	CASSVARDRGKYGYTF
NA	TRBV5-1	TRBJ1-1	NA	TGCGCCAGCCGGGTCTCTGAAGCTTTCTTT	CASRVSEAFF
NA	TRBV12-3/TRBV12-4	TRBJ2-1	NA	TGTGCCGGCAGCGAAAGCTCCTACAATGAGCAGTTCTTC	CAGSESSYNEQFF
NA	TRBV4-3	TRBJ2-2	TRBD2	TGCGCCAGCAGCCCGACGGCGGGAGGGGGAACCGGGGAGCTGTTTTTT	CASSPTAGGGTGELFF
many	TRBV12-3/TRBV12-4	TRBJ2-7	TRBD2	TGTGCCAGCAGCCGGACTAGCGGGAGCTCCTACGAGCAGTACTTC	CASSRTSGSSYEQYF
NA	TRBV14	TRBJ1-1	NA	TGTGCCAGCAGCCAAGATATTCTGGGTTTCAAATCGGACACTGAAGCTTTCTTT	CASSQDILGFKSDTEAFF
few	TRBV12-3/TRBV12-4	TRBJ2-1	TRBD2	TGTGCCATAGGGGGACTAGCGGGGAACAATGAGCAGTTCTTC	CAIGGLAGNNEQFF
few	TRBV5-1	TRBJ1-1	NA	TGCGCCAGCAGCTCCCAGGGAGAGACTGAAGCTTTCTTT	CASSSQGETEAFF
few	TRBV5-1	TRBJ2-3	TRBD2	TGCGCCAGCAGCTGGACTAGCGGGGGGCCTGGTACGCAGTATTTT	CASSWTSGGPGTQYF
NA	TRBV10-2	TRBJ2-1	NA	TGCGCCAGCAGGAGACTTTTATCCTACAATGAGCAGTTCTTC	CASRRLLSYNEQFF
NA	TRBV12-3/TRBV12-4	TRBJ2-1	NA	TGTGCCAGCAGTTTGCGTAGTGGGAGTGCGTATGAGCAGTTCTTC	CASSLRSGSAYEQFF
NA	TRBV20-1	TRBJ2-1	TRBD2	TGCAGTGGACTAGCGGCCCTCCCCCCCTACAATGAGCAGTTCTTC	CSGLAALPPYNEQFF
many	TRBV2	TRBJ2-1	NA	TGTGCCAGCAGTGGCGGGGTCTTAGAGTTCTTC	CASSGGVLEFF
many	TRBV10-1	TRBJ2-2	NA	TGCGCCAGCAGTGGGGTGGCTACGAACACCGGGGAGCTGTTTTTT	CASSGVATNTGELFF
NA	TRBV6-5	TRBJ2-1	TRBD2	TGTGCCAGCAGTTCGGCGGTAGCGGGAGTTCGAAATGAGCAGTTCTTC	CASSSAVAGVRNEQFF
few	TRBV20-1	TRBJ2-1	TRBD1	TGCAGCTGTTTCAGGGGGCAATATGAGCAGTTCTTC	CSCFRGQYEQFF
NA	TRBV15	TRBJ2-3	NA	TGTGCCACCAGCAGACGGGACATCACAGATACGCAGTATTTT	CATSRRDITDTQYF
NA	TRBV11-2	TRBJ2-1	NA	TGTGCCAGCAGCTCCTTGTTGTCAGGGCTTAGGGAGCAGTTCTTC	CASSSLLSGLREQFF
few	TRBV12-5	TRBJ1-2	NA	TGTGCTAGTGGTTTGGTAACCGCAAACTATGGCTACACCTTC	CASGLVTANYGYTF
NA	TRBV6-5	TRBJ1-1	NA	TGTGCCAGCAGTTACGTAGGCCCGGACAGTGAAGCTTTCTTT	CASSYVGPDSEAFF
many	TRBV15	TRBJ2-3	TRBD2	TGTGCCACCAGCGGGGGTGGAGCGGGAGCAGATACGCAGTATTTT	CATSGGGAGADTQYF
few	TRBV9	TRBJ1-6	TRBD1	TGTGCCAGCAGCTCAGCGGGGACAGGGCAATCACCCCTCCACTTT	CASSSAGTGQSPLHF
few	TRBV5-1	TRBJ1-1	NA	TGCGCCAGCAGCTTGAACGCGGCGAACACTGAAGCTTTCTTT	CASSLNAANTEAFF
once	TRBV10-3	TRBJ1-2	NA	TGTGCCACCAAGGACCTGGGGCTAGGCTACACCTTC	CATKDLGLGYTF
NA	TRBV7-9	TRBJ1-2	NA	TGTGCCAGCAGCTTACACGGAAACTATGGCTACACCTTC	CASSLHGNYGYTF
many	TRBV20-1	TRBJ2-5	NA	TGCAGTGCTTCTAGACTAGACACGGAGACCCAGTACTTC	CSASRLDTETQYF
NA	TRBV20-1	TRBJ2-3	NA	TGCAGTGCCCCCTCGGGTAGGGATACTTGGACAGATACGCAGTATTTT	CSAPSGRDTWTDTQYF
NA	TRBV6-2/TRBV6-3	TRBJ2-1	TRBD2	TGTGCCAGCAGTTACCACCTCGGGGGGGTAACCTACAATGAGCAGTTCTTC	CASSYHLGGVTYNEQFF
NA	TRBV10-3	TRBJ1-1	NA	TGTGCTACATCTATGGTACCCCCTGAAGCTTTCTTT	CATSMVPPEAFF
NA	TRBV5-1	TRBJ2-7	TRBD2	TGCGCCAGCAGCTTGAAGACTAGCGGGATGCGGTCCTACGAGCAGTACTTC	CASSLKTSGMRSYEQYF